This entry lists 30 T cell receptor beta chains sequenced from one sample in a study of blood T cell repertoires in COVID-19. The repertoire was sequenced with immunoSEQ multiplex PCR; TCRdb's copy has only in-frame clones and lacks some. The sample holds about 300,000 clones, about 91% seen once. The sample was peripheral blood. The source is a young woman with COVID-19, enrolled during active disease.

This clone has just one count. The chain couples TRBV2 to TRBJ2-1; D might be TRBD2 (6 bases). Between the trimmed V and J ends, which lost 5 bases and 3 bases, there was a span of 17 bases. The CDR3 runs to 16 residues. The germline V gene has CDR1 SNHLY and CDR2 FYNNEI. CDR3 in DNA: TGTGCCAGCAGTCGAAGGACCGGGGACTTCTACAATGAGCAGTTCTTC. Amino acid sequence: CASSRRTGDFYNEQFF.

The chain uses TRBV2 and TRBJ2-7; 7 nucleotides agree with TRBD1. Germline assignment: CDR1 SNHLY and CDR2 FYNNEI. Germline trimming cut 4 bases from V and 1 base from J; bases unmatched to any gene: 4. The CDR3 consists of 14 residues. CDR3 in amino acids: CASSVARGSYEQYF. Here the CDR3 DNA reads TGTGCCAGCAGTGTGGCCAGGGGGTCCTACGAGCAGTACTTC.

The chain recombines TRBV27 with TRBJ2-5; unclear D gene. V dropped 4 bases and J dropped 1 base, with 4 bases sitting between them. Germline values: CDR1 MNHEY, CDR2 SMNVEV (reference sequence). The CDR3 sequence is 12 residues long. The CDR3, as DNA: TGTGCCAGCAGTTCCCTCCAAGAGACCCAGTACTTC. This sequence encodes CASSSLQETQYF.

CDR3 nucleotide sequence: TGTGCCAGCAGCCATACTAGCAGTTACGAGCAGTACTTC. This translates into CASSHTSSYEQYF. The chain joins TRBV7-2 to TRBJ2-7; tentatively, D is TRBD2 (6 bases). The germline CDR1 and CDR2 sequences are SGHTA and FQGNSA. V was trimmed by 5 bases and J by 4 bases, leaving 12 bases between them. This CDR3 contains 13 residues.

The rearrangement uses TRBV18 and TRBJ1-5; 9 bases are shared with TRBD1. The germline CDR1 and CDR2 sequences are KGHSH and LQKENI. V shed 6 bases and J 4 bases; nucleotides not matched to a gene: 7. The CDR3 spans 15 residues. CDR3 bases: TGTGCCAGCTCCTCGGGACAGGGCTCGAATCAGCCCCAGCATTTT. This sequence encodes CASSSGQGSNQPQHF.

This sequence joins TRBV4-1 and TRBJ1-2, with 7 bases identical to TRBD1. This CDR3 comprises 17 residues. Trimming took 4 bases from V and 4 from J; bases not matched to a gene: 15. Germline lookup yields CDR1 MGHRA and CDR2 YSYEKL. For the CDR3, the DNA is TGCGCCAGCAGCCCAAAAGCTTCCGGGACAGCGATCTATGGCTACACCTTC. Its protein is CASSPKASGTAIYGYTF.

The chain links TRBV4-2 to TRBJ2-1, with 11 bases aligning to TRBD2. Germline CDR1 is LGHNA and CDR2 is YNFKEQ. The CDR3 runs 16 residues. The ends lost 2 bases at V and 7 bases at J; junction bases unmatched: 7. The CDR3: CASSQFISGGENEQFF. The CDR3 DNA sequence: TGTGCCAGCAGCCAATTTATTAGCGGGGGGGAGAATGAGCAGTTCTTC.

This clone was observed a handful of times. The CDR3, as DNA: TGCGCCAGCAGCTTGAACGGGGGTAATGAAAAACTGTTTTTT. Translation: CASSLNGGNEKLFF. This chain uses TRBV5-1 with TRBJ1-4; D possibly corresponds to TRBD1 (5 bases). CDR1 and CDR2 from the germline V gene are SGHRS and YFSETQ. The CDR3 extends over 14 amino acids. Trimming took off 1 base at V and 4 bases at J, with 8 bases between the two ends.

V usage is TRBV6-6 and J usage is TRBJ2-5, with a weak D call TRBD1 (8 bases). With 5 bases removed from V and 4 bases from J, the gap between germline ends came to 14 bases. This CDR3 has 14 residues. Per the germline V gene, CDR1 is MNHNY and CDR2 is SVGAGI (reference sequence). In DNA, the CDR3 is TGTGCCAGCAGTCTGACAGGGGAGGGAGAGACCCAGTACTTC. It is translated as CASSLTGEGETQYF.

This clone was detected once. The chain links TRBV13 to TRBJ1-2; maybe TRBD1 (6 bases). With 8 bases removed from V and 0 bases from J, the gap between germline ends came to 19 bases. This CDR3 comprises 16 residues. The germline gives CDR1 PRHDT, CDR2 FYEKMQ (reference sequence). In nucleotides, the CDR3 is TGTGCCAGCGTACCTTGGGGGCAGAGAGCTAACTATGGCTACACCTTC. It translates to CASVPWGQRANYGYTF.

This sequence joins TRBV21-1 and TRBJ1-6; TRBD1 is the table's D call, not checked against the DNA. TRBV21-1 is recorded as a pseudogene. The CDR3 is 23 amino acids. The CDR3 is CASSKLASATGSFLSSYNSPLHF. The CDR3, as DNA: TGTGCCAGCAGCAAATTGGCGTCGGCCACAGGCTCCTTCCTGAGCTCCTATAATTCACCCCTCCACTTT.

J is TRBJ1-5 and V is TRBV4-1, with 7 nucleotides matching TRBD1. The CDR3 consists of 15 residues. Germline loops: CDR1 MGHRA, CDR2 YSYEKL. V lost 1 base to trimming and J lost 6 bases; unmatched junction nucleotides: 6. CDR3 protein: CASSQGTGAAQPQHF. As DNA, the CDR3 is TGCGCCAGCAGCCAAGGTACAGGGGCTGCTCAGCCCCAGCATTTT.

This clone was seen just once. This chain's CDR3 is CASSLGTRQTPHEQYF. As DNA, the CDR3 is TGTGCCAGCAGCTTAGGGACCCGACAGACCCCCCACGAGCAGTACTTC. The V and J genes are TRBV11-2 and TRBJ2-7; D possibly corresponds to TRBD1 (5 bases). CDR1 is SGHAT, CDR2 FQNNGV, per germline. With 1 base removed from V and 5 bases from J, the gap between germline ends came to 18 bases. This CDR3 is built from 16 residues. Full variable domain (rest looked up from reference TRBV11-2 and TRBJ2-7): EAGVAQSPRYKIIEKRQSVAFWCNPISGHATLYWYQQILGQGPKLLIQFQNNGVVDDSQLPKDRFSAERLKGVDSTLKIQPAKLEDSAVYLCASSLGTRQTPHEQYFGPGTRLTVT.

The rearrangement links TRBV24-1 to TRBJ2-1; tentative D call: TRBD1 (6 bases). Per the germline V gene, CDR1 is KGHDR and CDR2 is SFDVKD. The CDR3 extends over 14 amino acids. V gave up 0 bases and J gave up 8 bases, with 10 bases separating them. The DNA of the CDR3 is TGTGCCACCAGTGATTTGGGGACAAAATATGAGCAGTTCTTC. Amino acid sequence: CATSDLGTKYEQFF.

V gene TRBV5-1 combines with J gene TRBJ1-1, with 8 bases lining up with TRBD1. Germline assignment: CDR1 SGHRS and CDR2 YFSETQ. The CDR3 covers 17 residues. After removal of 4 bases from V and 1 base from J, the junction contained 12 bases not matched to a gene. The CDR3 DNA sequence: TGCGCCAGCAGCCCCACCCCCGGGACAGGCTCGAACACTGAAGCTTTCTTT. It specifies CASSPTPGTGSNTEAFF.

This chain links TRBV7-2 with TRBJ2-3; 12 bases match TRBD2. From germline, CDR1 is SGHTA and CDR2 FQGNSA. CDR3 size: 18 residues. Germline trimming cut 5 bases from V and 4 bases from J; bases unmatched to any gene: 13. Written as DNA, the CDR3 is TGTGCCAGCAGCCCAACCTTGCTAGCGGGGGGGCGGGCAGATACGCAGTATTTT. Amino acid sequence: CASSPTLLAGGRADTQYF.

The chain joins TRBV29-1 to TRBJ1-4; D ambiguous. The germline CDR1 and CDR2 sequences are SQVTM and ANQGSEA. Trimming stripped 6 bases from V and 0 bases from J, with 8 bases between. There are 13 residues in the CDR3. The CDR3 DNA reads TGCAGCGTAATACAGTCAACTAATGAAAAACTGTTTTTT. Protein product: CSVIQSTNEKLFF.

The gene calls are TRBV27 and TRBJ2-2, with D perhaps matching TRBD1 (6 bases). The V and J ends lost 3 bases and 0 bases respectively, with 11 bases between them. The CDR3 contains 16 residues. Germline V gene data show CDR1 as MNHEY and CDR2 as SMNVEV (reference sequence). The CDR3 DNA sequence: TGTGCCAGCAGTTTCGCAGGGGACGCGAACACCGGGGAGCTGTTTTTT. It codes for CASSFAGDANTGELFF.

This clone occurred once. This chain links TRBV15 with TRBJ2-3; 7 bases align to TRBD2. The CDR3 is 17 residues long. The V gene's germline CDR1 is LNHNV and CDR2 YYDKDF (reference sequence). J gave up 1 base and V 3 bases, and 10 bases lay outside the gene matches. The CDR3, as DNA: TGTGCCACCAGCAGTTCTTCCCGGACTAGAGGCACAGATACGCAGTATTTT. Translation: CATSSSSRTRGTDTQYF.

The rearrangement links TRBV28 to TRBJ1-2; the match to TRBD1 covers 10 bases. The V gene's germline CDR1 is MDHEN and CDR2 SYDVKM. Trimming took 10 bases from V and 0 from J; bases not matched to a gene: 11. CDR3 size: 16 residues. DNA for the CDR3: TGTGCCACCCTTGGGACAGGGGACCCTGCTAACTATGGCTACACCTTC. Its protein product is CATLGTGDPANYGYTF.

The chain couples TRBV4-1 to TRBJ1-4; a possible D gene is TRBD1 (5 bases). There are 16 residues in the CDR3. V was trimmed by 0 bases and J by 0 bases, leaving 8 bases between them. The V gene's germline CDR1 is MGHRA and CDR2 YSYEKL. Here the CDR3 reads CASSQEQVPTNEKLFF. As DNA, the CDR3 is TGCGCCAGCAGCCAAGAACAGGTTCCAACTAATGAAAAACTGTTTTTT.

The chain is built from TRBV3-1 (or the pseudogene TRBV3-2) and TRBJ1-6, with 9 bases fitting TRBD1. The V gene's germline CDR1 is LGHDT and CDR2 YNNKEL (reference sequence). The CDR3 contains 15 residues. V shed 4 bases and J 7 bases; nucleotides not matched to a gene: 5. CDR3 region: CASSPGQGLNSPLHF. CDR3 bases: TGTGCCAGCAGCCCGGGACAGGGATTAAATTCACCCCTCCACTTT.

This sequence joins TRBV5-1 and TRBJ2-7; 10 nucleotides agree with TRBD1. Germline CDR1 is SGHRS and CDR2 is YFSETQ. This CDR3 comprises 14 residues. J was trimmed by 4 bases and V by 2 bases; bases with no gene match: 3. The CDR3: CASSFQGQGYEQYF. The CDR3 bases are TGCGCCAGCAGCTTTCAGGGACAGGGGTACGAGCAGTACTTC.

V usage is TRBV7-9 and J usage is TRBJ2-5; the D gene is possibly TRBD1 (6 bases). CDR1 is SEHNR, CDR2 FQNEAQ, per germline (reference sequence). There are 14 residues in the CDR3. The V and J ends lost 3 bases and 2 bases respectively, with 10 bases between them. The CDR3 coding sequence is TGTGCCAGCAGCTTCCGGGACACTCAAGAGACCCAGTACTTC. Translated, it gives CASSFRDTQETQYF.

CDR3 sequence (DNA): TGTGCCAGCAGTTTGGGGACAGGGTATGGCTACACCTTC. Protein: CASSLGTGYGYTF. The J gene is TRBJ1-2, the V gene TRBV12-3 or TRBV12-4; 9 bases fit TRBD1. With V trimmed by 3 bases and J by 5 bases, 1 base remained unmatched. This CDR3 has 13 amino acids.

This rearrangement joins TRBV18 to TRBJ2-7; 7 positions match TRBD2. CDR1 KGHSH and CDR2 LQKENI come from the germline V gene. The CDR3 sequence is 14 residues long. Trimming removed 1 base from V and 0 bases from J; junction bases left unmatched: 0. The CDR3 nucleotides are TGTGCCAGCTCACCACAGCGGGACTCCTACGAGCAGTACTTC. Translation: CASSPQRDSYEQYF.

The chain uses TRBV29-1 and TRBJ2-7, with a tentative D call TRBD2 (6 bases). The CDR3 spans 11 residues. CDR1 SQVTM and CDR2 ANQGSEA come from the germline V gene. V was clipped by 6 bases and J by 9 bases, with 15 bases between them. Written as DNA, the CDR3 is TGCAGCGTCCAACTGGGGGAGGCGCAGTACGTC. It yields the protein CSVQLGEAQYV.

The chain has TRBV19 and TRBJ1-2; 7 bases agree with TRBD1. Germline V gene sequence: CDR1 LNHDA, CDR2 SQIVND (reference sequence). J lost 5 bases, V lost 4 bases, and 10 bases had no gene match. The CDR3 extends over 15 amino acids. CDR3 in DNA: TGTGCCAGTAGTAGCGGATCCTCGGGACAGTATGGCTACACCTTC. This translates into CASSSGSSGQYGYTF.

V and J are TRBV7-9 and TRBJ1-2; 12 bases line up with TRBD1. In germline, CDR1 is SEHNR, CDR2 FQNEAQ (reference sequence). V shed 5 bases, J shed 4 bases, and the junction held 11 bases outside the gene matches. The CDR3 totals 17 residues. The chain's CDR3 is CASSAGQGARVTYGYTF. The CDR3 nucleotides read TGTGCCAGCAGCGCGGGACAGGGGGCGCGGGTTACCTATGGCTACACCTTC.

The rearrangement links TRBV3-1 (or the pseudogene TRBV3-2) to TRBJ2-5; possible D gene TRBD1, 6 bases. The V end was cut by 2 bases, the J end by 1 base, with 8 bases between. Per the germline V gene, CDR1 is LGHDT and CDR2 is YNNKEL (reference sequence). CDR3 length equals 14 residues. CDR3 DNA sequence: TGTGCCAGCAGCCAAAGGACAGCCCAAGAGACCCAGTACTTC. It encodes CASSQRTAQETQYF.